This T cell receptor (beta chain) comes out of a study of T cell responses to AZD1222 COVID-19 vaccine. Germline loops: CDR1 SGHTA, CDR2 FQGNSA. This CDR3 is 13 amino acids long. The V end lost 7 bases, the J end lost 0 bases, and 10 bases lay between the germline ends. The table came from immunoSEQ multiplex PCR; TCRdb's copy has only in-frame clones and leaves some out. The profile shows 150,000 or so clones, about 90% of them singletons. This TCR was recovered from an adult who received the AZD1222 COVID-19 vaccine. This sample comprised peripheral blood, obtained 28 days after the second AZD1222 dose. The rearrangement joins TRBV7-2 to TRBJ2-7; possible D gene TRBD1, 5 bases. CDR3 nucleotides: TGTGCCAGCACACAACAGGTCTCCTACGAGCAGTACTTC. This gives the protein CASTQQVSYEQYF.